This T cell receptor (beta chain) was found in a study of control samples from healthy donors and cancer patients. Germline V gene data show CDR1 as SGHNT and CDR2 as YENEEA. J lost 7 bases, V lost 5 bases, and 9 bases had no gene match. The CDR3 is 14 amino acids. Sequenced by immunoSEQ multiplex PCR; TCRdb stores in-frame clones only, minus some. The data hold 130,000 or so clones, with more than 70% observed a single time. The chain carries TRBV11-3 and TRBJ1-1, with 8 positions matching TRBD1. This clonotype originated in a man in his fifties or sixties in good health. The specimen sequenced was blood. The CDR3 protein is CASSQGQGSIEAFF. The CDR3 DNA follows: TGTGCCAGCAGCCAAGGACAGGGTAGCATTGAAGCTTTCTTT.